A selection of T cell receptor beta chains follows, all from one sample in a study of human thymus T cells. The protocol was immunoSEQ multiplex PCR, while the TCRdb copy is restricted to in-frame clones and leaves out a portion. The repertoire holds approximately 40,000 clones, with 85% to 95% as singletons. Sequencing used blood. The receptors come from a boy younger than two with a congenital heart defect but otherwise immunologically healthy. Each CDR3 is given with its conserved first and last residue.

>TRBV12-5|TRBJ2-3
CASGLVGTGVTDTQYF
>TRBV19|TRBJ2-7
CASSMIPFYEQYF
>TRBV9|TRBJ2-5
CASSVGTSGGETQYF
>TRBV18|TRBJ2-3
CASSPVSGRSTDTQYF
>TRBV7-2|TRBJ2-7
CASSVGQGAYEQYF
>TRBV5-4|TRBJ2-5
CASSPDGGWETQYF
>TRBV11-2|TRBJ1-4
CASSLVTGVNEKLFF
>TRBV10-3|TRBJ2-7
CAIRGQGPQPSYEQYF
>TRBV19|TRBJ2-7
CASSIALQAGQLYEQYF
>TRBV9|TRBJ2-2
CAAGLADTGELFF
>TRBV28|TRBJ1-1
CASRQNTEAFF
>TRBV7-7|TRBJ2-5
CASSLTRGETQYF
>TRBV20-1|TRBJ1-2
CSAGQNYGYTF
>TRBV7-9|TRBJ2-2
CASSSGRYPGTGELFF
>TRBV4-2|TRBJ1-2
CASSQGQGYGYTF
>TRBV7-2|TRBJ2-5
CASSLKRLAGIQETQYF
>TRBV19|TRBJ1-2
CASRPEGYTF
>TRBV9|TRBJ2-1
CASSVGRRTGYNEQFF
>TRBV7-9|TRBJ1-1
CASSFWGARDTEAFF
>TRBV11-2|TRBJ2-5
CASSLETQYF
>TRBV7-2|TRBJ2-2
CASRVSGGNTGELFF
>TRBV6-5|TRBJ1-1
CASSPQSLNTEAFF
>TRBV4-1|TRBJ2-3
CASSPKAPTTDTQYF
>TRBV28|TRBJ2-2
CASSRFNTGELFF
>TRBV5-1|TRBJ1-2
CASSFVPGYYGYTF
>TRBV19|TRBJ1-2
CASSIWGNSGNYGYTF
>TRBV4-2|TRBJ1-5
CASSQTDGQPQHF
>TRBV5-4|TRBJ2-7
CASSLEGAYYEQYF
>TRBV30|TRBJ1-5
CAWSGDGYSNQPQHF
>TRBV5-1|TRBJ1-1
CASSLLGQGGEAFF
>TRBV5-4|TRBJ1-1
CASSLGTRAFF
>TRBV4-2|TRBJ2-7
CASSQGLRTNPYEQYF
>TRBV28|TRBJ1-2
CASRYRAAYTF
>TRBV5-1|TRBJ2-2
CASSLGLAVNTGELFF
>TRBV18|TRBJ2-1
CASSPGTSGGARNEQFF
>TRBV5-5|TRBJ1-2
CASSPRDREGYTF
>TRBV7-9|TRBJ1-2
CASSFITAEWGYTF
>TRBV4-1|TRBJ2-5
CASSQEPTATQYF
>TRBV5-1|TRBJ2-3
CASSLVRQGPTDTQYF
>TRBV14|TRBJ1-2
CASSQGPSWGPFGYTF
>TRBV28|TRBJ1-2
CASSLWEGANYGYTF
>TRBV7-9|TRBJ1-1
CASSPGRGYTEAFF
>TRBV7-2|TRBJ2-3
CASSLVRGAPDTQYF
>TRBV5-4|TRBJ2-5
CASSLVTHQETQYF
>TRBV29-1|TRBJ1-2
CSVARQTYGYTF
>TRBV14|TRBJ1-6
CASSQDLGEPSSYNSPLHF
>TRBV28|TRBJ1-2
CASSLQVHRSGYTF
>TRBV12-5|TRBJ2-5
CASGFQGSERETQYF